This TCR beta chain came from a study of neurological immune-mediated disorders. Study-level points and caveats: CDR3 amino acid sequences of expanded clones were not shared across subjects, a result suggesting private repertoires in all groups.

Unsorted libraries were derived from 2 million PBMCs stored at -80 C. This clonotype was seen at least ten times. Its antigen is not known. A 10-nucleotide random UMI tagged transcripts in template-switch 5'RACE cDNA synthesis. In every sequencing run, more than 170 million TCR-beta sequences were generated from 15-18 subjects. In TCRdb, the 5' RACE reads were re-called with MiXCR into one record per CDR3 protein. The data hold under 80,000 distinct CDR3 sequences, with less than 15% observed a single time. The V end lost 5 bases, the J end lost 1 base, and 8 bases lay between the germline ends. CDR1 is SGHTA and CDR2 is FQGTGA in the germline V gene. The CDR3 is 14 residues long.

The rearrangement links TRBV7-3 to TRBJ2-2; D ambiguous. The TCR originated in a woman aged 50 to 60 in good health. Sequencing was carried out using PBMCs. The CDR3 protein is CASSPLMNTGELFF. CDR3 nucleotides: TGTGCCAGCAGCCCCCTTATGAACACCGGGGAGCTGTTTTTT. Together with reference TRBV7-3 and TRBJ2-2, the CDR3 gives the full variable domain: GAGVSQTPSNKVTEKGKYVELRCDPISGHTALYWYRQSLGQGPEFLIYFQGTGAADDSGLPNDRFFAVRPEGSVSTLKIQRTERGDSAVYLCASSPLMNTGELFFGEGSRLTVL.